This paragraph reports one T cell receptor beta chain. These data originate in a study of control samples from healthy donors and cancer patients. Sequencing used immunoSEQ multiplex PCR; TCRdb keeps in-frame clones, though not all of them. The sample consists of over 50,000 clones, 75% to 90% of them appearing once. Germline CDR1 reads SEHNR; CDR2 reads FQNEAQ (reference sequence). Trimming left V 6 bases short and J 6 bases short, with 14 bases between. The CDR3 is 13 residues long. The sequenced sample consisted of blood. The V and J genes are TRBV7-9 and TRBJ1-2, with D hard to call. This clonotype was sampled from a man in his sixties or seventies in good health. Here the CDR3 reads CASSPPHWDGYTF. In DNA, the CDR3 is TGTGCCAGCAGTCCCCCCCACTGGGATGGCTACACCTTC.